The clone carrying this T cell receptor beta chain was detected once. The antigen is not known. Trimming stripped 2 bases from V and 1 base from J, with 11 bases between. The V gene's germline CDR1 is GTSNPN and CDR2 SVGIG (reference sequence). The CDR3 loop spans 15 amino acids. Primers included in the PCR were 60 Vbeta and 13 Jbeta primers. Produced via immunoSEQ multiplex PCR; TCRdb's table is partial and in-frame only. There are 80,000 to 100,000 clones in the sample; around four fifths occur only once, and less than 9.5% lies in the top ten. The data originate from a study of cytomegalovirus exposure and HLA in healthy donors. The overall study: Prior work identified 120 million or so unique TCR beta sequences in around 170 million T cells. Notes on the study in general: Most CMV-associated TCR beta chains were later found to appear HLA-restricted. Association of approximately 16,000 TCR beta sequences with HLA alleles was found at 0.05 false discovery rate in a later analysis. A later analysis by the authors found several of the most significant clusters apparently linked to common viral pathogens.

This TCR derives from a man aged 25 to 45 in good health and CMV-seronegative. The sample comprised PBMCs. The chain employs TRBV30 and TRBJ1-4; no firm D call. The DNA for the CDR3 is TGTGCCTGGAGTAGGGAGGTATTAACTAATGAAAAACTGTTTTTT. Protein product: CAWSREVLTNEKLFF.